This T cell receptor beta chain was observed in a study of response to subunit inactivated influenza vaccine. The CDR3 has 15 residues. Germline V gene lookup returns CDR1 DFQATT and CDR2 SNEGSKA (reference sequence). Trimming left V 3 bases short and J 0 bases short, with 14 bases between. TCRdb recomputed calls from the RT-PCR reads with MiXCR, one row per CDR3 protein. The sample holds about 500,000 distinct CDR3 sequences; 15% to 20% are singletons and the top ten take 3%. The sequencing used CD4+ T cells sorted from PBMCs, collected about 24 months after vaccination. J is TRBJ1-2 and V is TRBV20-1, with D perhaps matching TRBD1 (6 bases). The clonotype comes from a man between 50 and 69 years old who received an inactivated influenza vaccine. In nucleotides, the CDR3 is TGCAGTGCTAGGGGGGCTACCGGGGCTAACTATGGCTACACCTTC. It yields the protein CSARGATGANYGYTF.